The subject of this entry is one T cell receptor (beta chain). Per the study methods: The authors estimated nucleated cell counts from reference gene primer amplification. Clones were sequenced by immunoSEQ multiplex PCR, and TCRdb holds only the in-frame ones, with some missing. V and J calls and clone size are as listed in that table; D and trimming were resolved from the DNA. The sample yields some 250,000 clones, roughly 85% seen once. CDR3 length equals 17 residues. From germline, CDR1 is LGHNA and CDR2 YNFKEQ. V shed 4 bases and J shed 1 base, with 18 bases lying between them. The source of the sample is a study of blood T cell repertoires in COVID-19. Across the study: Acute-phase and convalescent COVID-19 samples originated in the United States, Italy and Spain. Sources were T cells, B-cell-depleted T cells, or PBMCs; the material itself was cDNA or gDNA.

Sample: peripheral blood. The chain recombines TRBV4-2 with TRBJ2-3; maybe TRBD2 (6 bases). This sequence originates from a man younger than 45 who had recovered from COVID-19. In nucleotides, the CDR3 is TGTGCCAGCAGCCCAAAACCCGGGACTCTTGGCACAGATACGCAGTATTTT. Encoded protein: CASSPKPGTLGTDTQYF.